Each of the 2 T cell receptor beta chains below was sequenced from the same sample in a study of T cells expressing NK-cell markers. From its re-call of the 5' RACE reads, TCRdb lists each CDR3 protein once, without DNA. This repertoire includes hundreds of thousands of distinct CDR3 sequences. The sequencing input was blood T cells: a sorted CD56 or NKG2C T cell subset, CD4+ or CD8+ T cells, or bulk PBMC T cells (not recorded which). Receptors were obtained from a man aged 18-70 years in good health.

The CDR3 sequence is CASSPGTIHTGELFF. The chain combines TRBV5-8 with TRBJ2-2; TCRdb selects TRBD2, and the lack of DNA leaves this call unchecked. In germline, CDR1 is SGHTS, CDR2 YDEGEE. There are 15 residues in the CDR3.

The rearrangement uses TRBV27 and TRBJ2-1; TCRdb's assignment of TRBD1 cannot be checked, as there is no DNA. Germline CDR1 reads MNHEY; CDR2 reads SMNVEV (reference sequence). This CDR3 has 18 residues. The CDR3 loop is CASSPRPRAPPFYNEQFF.